Reported below is one T cell receptor beta chain. What it binds is unknown. The PCR made use of 60 Vbeta and 13 Jbeta primers. Using immunoSEQ multiplex PCR, the repertoire was profiled, and TCRdb retains in-frame clones only, with some absent. The repertoire holds about 140,000 clones, with 80% as singletons. The data stem from a study of cytomegalovirus exposure and HLA in healthy donors. Study in general: About 85 million unique TCRs from HLA-typed donors were held in an early release of data. Findings and caveats of the study: What was likely a sequencing artifact was a cluster of highly shared sequence variants. HLA alleles showed associations with 16,951 TCR beta sequences in a later analysis, at a 0.05 false discovery rate. Across donors, most TCRs were seen rarely, yet some public ones were widespread.

This CDR3 spans 13 amino acids. The germline V gene encodes CDR1 MNHEY and CDR2 SMNVEV (reference sequence). Germline trimming cut 8 bases from V and 2 bases from J; bases unmatched to any gene: 5. The sequenced sample consisted of PBMCs. V usage is TRBV27 and J usage is TRBJ1-1; the match to TRBD1 covers 7 bases. The source of this sequence is a female donor in good health and CMV-seronegative. DNA of the CDR3: TGTGCCAGCGCGGGACAGCGAAACACTGAAGCTTTCTTT. Its translation is CASAGQRNTEAFF.